This TCR beta chain originates from a study of blood T cell repertoires in COVID-19. Study in general: Samples taken during acute and convalescent COVID-19 were collected in the United States, Italy and Spain. From T cells, B-cell-depleted T cells, or PBMCs came the material, which was cDNA or gDNA.

Only one count was recorded for this clone. Germline CDR1 reads MNHNS; CDR2 reads SASEGT. V lost 2 bases, J lost 2 bases, and 16 bases lay in between. The CDR3 has 17 amino acids. Authors' analysis steps: How many nucleated cells were present was estimated from reference gene primer amplification. Here immunoSEQ multiplex PCR was the method, and the copy in TCRdb shows in-frame clones only, minus some. V, J and clone size derive from that table, while D and trimming were established from the DNA sequence. The table records 300,000 to 350,000 clones, about 90% of them present only once. Sequencing used peripheral blood. The J gene is TRBJ1-3, the V gene TRBV6-1; D unresolved. The source is a man younger than 30 with active or convalescent COVID-19. CDR3 protein: CASSEHWEWQAGNTIYF. Written as DNA, the CDR3 is TGTGCCAGCAGTGAACATTGGGAGTGGCAGGCTGGAAACACCATATATTTT.